The T cell receptor (beta chain) described here comes from a study of a mutant IDH1 vaccine in newly diagnosed glioma. Across the whole study: Administration of eight vaccinations to patients took place in weeks 1, 3, 5, 7, 11, 15, 19, 23. Initiation of the vaccine course occurred 4-6 weeks after radiotherapy alone, or alongside temozolomide cycles.

With regard to this clone: Its antigen is not identified.

Profiling relied on immunoSEQ multiplex PCR, and the TCRdb table lists in-frame clones only, not all of them. The sample carries approximately 67,000 clones, 84% recorded once. Time point reported: week 23, last vaccination. Every vaccine dose comprised 300 ug of mutant IDH1 20-mer peptide plus topical imiquimod. Astrocytomas that were new, WHO grade 3 or 4, IDH1-mutant and ATRX-lost were present in the donors. Looked up from germline, CDR1 is SNHLY and CDR2 is FYNNEI. With 6 bases removed from V and 7 bases from J, the gap between germline ends came to 18 bases. This CDR3 spans 15 amino acids. Here the sequenced sample was PBMCs, taken from a glioma patient whose treatment included an IDH1 peptide vaccine. This chain links TRBV2 with TRBJ1-4; D might be TRBD1 (5 bases). The clonotype was recovered from a man between 18 and 29 years old with glioma. The CDR3 DNA reads TGTGCCAGCAGACGGGAGGGGTGGGGTACTGAAAAACTGTTTTTT. Amino acids: CASRREGWGTEKLFF.